Shown below are 21 T cell receptor beta chains from a single sample sequenced in a study of blood T cell repertoires in COVID-19 (dated by TCRdb to 2020 to 2021). Libraries were constructed by the immunoSEQ multiplex PCR assay. This immuneACCESS table, as held by TCRdb, lists in-frame sequences with V and J called but not all clones. Of the missing ones, under half trace to an unresolved V gene in checked studies; the others have no known cause. Across this sample there are under 350,000 clones, with 65% to 90% seen only once. Clones ranked in the top ten supply 7.2% of the sample. Sequenced input: peripheral blood. These receptors were obtained from a human donor in a cohort sampled during active COVID-19.

This clone was counted only a few times. This chain links TRBV14 with TRBJ2-7; TRBD1 matches 7 bases. Germline V lookup: CDR1 SGHDN, CDR2 FVKESK. The junction had 9 bases not matched to a gene; V was cut back by 4 bases and J by 12 bases. The CDR3 runs 12 residues. CDR3 coding DNA: TGTGCCAGCAGCCCAAGATATGGGACAGCGTACTTC. This translates into CASSPRYGTAYF. Drawing the rest from reference TRBV14 and TRBJ2-7, the complete variable domain is EAGVTQFPSHSVIEKGQTVTLRCDPISGHDNLYWYRRVMGKEIKFLLHFVKESKQDESGMPNNRFLAERTGGTYSTLKVQPAELEDSGVYFCASSPRYGTAYFGPGTRLTVT.

V and J are TRBV5-4 and TRBJ1-2; D is possibly TRBD1 (5 bases). CDR3 size: 13 residues. The V end lost 6 bases, the J end lost 2 bases, and 11 bases lay between the germline ends. The germline V gene has CDR1 SGHNT and CDR2 YYREEE (reference sequence). The CDR3 loop is CASINRKNYGYTF. DNA for the CDR3: TGTGCCAGCATAAACAGGAAAAACTATGGCTACACCTTC.

The CDR3 DNA sequence: TGTGCCAGCAGCTTGACCCTCCGTGACAATGGCTACACCTTC. Amino acid sequence: CASSLTLRDNGYTF. This chain joins TRBV5-5 and TRBJ1-2; D unresolved. V lost 1 base, J lost 6 bases, and 13 bases lay in between. The CDR3 runs to 14 residues. Germline CDR1 is SGHKS and CDR2 is YYEKEE (reference sequence).

V gene TRBV5-4 combines with J gene TRBJ2-7; D gene ambiguous. This CDR3 contains 13 residues. The germline CDR1 and CDR2 sequences are SGHNT and YYREEE (reference sequence). V was shortened by 0 bases and J by 2 bases, with 6 bases between the two germline ends. This CDR3 reads CASSLVDTYEQYF. The CDR3 coding sequence is TGTGCCAGCAGCTTGGTCGACACCTACGAGCAGTACTTC.

The chain carries TRBV7-8 and TRBJ2-3; 9 bases are a match to TRBD2. Trimming at V came to 0 bases and at J to 1 base, leaving 2 bases not matched to a gene. This CDR3 contains 16 residues. Germline V gene lookup returns CDR1 SGHVS and CDR2 FQNEAQ. CDR3 in DNA: TGTGCCAGCAGCTTAGCCTTAGCGGGGGGCACAGATACGCAGTATTTT. Amino acids: CASSLALAGGTDTQYF. Looking up the rest from reference TRBV7-8 and TRBJ2-3 gives the full variable domain: GAGVSQSPRYKVAKRGQDVALRCDPISGHVSLFWYQQALGQGPEFLTYFQNEAQLDKSGLPSDRFFAERPEGSVSTLKIQRTQQEDSAVYLCASSLALAGGTDTQYFGPGTRLTVL.

The CDR3 here is CASSYFSDQPQHF. CDR3 DNA sequence: TGTGCCAGCAGTTACTTTTCCGATCAGCCCCAGCATTTT. The V and J genes are TRBV6-5 and TRBJ1-5, with D hard to call. Germline lookup yields CDR1 MNHEY and CDR2 SVGAGI. This CDR3 has 13 amino acids. V was trimmed by 1 base and J by 5 bases, leaving 6 bases between them.

This rearrangement joins TRBV7-9 to TRBJ1-1, with TRBD1 identical over 7 bases. V gave up 2 bases and J gave up 4 bases; unmatched junction bases: 4. The length of the CDR3 is 14 residues. The germline CDR1 and CDR2 sequences are SEHNR and FQNEAQ (reference sequence). The CDR3 bases are TGTGCCAGCAGCTTACAGGGGGATGGCACTGAAGCTTTCTTT. Its protein product is CASSLQGDGTEAFF.

This clone appeared once. This chain connects TRBV25-1 to TRBJ2-1; 7 nucleotides agree with TRBD2. The germline V gene has CDR1 MGHDK and CDR2 SYGVNS. V was clipped by 4 bases and J by 2 bases; unmatched bases: 8. CDR3 size: 16 residues. Written as DNA, the CDR3 is TGTGCCAGCAGTGGAGGGACTAACTTCGCCTACAATGAGCAGTTCTTC. It specifies CASSGGTNFAYNEQFF.

The rearrangement links TRBV4-1 to TRBJ2-2; 9 positions agree with TRBD1. With 6 bases clipped from V and 4 bases from J, the junction kept 6 bases outside the gene matches. Germline assignment: CDR1 MGHRA and CDR2 YSYEKL. CDR3 length: 15 amino acids. The CDR3 loop is CASRLGQGGTGELFF. As DNA, the CDR3 is TGCGCCAGCAGACTGGGACAGGGAGGCACCGGGGAGCTGTTTTTT.

The J gene is TRBJ1-5, the V gene TRBV6-5, with 8 bases identical to TRBD1. There are 14 residues in the CDR3. The germline V gene encodes CDR1 MNHEY and CDR2 SVGAGI. Trimming at V came to 10 bases and at J to 4 bases, leaving 9 bases not matched to a gene. The CDR3 nucleotides read TGTGCCACTAAGAGGACAGGGCAGAATCAGCCCCAGCATTTT. It codes for CATKRTGQNQPQHF.

V is TRBV21-1 and J is TRBJ2-7; the table gives TRBD1 as D, unverified against the DNA. TRBV21-1 is given as a pseudogene. This CDR3 comprises 15 residues. The CDR3 DNA is TGTGCCAGCAAGGACGACAGTCTCCACAGCTACGAGCAGTACTTC. Amino acid sequence: CASKDDSLHSYEQYF.

The chain combines TRBV5-1 with TRBJ1-2, with D possibly TRBD1 on 6 matching bases. The CDR3 length is 14 residues. CDR1 is SGHRS and CDR2 is YFSETQ in the germline V gene. Deletions cut 4 bases from V and 6 bases from J, with 16 bases between. CDR3 DNA sequence: TGCGCCAGCAGCCTTACAGGGTCGGCCCATGGCTACACCTTC. It codes for CASSLTGSAHGYTF.

J is TRBJ1-2 and V is TRBV11-2, with 8 bases identical to TRBD1. The CDR3 runs 14 residues. After removal of 6 bases from V and 4 bases from J, the junction contained 7 bases not matched to a gene. The V gene's germline CDR1 is SGHAT and CDR2 FQNNGV. The CDR3 DNA follows: TGTGCCAGCAGGCCGCAGGGGGCGTTCTATGGCTACACCTTC. The encoded protein is CASRPQGAFYGYTF.

The V call is TRBV3-1 (or the pseudogene TRBV3-2), the J call TRBJ1-4; 8 bases map to TRBD1. CDR3 size: 15 residues. Germline V lookup: CDR1 LGHDT, CDR2 YNNKEL (reference sequence). Losses at the gene ends were 1 base for V and 8 bases for J; bases not matched to a gene: 6. The CDR3 DNA reads as TGTGCCAGCAGCCAAGGCGGCAGGGGGCAAGAAAAACTGTTTTTT. Amino acids: CASSQGGRGQEKLFF.

J is TRBJ2-1 and V is TRBV6-6; 10 positions match TRBD1. CDR3 length: 15 residues. Germline trimming cut 6 bases from V and 10 bases from J; bases unmatched to any gene: 12. The germline V gene has CDR1 MNHNY and CDR2 SVGAGI (reference sequence). Written as DNA, the CDR3 is TGTGCCAGCAGCGATTCCGGGACAGGGGTTTGGGAGCAGTTCTTC. Residues: CASSDSGTGVWEQFF.

For the CDR3, the DNA is TGTGCCAGCAGCCCAAGGACAGGGGGGGTCTACTCACCCCTCCACTTT. It yields the protein CASSPRTGGVYSPLHF. J is TRBJ1-6 and V is TRBV9; the match to TRBD1 covers 10 bases. CDR1 is SGDLS and CDR2 is YYNGEE in the germline V gene. V lost 4 bases and J lost 10; bases outside the gene matches: 11. This CDR3 spans 16 amino acids.

The chain recombines TRBV5-4 with TRBJ2-2, with 8 bases that match TRBD1. The CDR3 is made up of 16 amino acids. CDR1 and CDR2 from the germline V gene are SGHNT and YYREEE (reference sequence). J lost 4 bases, V lost 3 bases, and 8 bases had no gene match. The CDR3 here is CASSSGTGIITGELFF. For the CDR3, the DNA is TGTGCCAGCAGCTCAGGGACAGGAATTATCACCGGGGAGCTGTTTTTT.

This rearrangement joins TRBV19 to TRBJ2-7, with a possible D match to TRBD1 (7 bases). The V end was cut by 3 bases, the J end by 3 bases, with 12 bases between. In germline, CDR1 is LNHDA, CDR2 SQIVND (reference sequence). This CDR3 comprises 14 residues. Here the CDR3 reads CASSIQGGYYEQYF. Here the CDR3 DNA reads TGTGCCAGTAGTATCCAGGGGGGCTACTACGAGCAGTACTTC.

The chain employs TRBV7-9 and TRBJ2-7, with D possibly being TRBD2 (7 bases). The CDR3 contains 14 residues. V was cut by 0 bases and J by 5 bases, with 11 bases left in between. CDR1 and CDR2 from the germline V gene are SEHNR and FQNEAQ (reference sequence). The CDR3 here is CASSLAGGPHEQYF. The CDR3, as DNA: TGTGCCAGCAGCTTAGCGGGGGGGCCACACGAGCAGTACTTC. Together with reference TRBV7-9 and TRBJ2-7, the CDR3 gives the full variable domain: DTGVSQNPRHKITKRGQNVTFRCDPISEHNRLYWYRQTLGQGPEFLTYFQNEAQLEKSRLLSDRFSAERPKGSFSTLEIQRTEQGDSAMYLCASSLAGGPHEQYFGPGTRLTVT.

The chain couples TRBV7-8 to TRBJ1-1; weak D call: TRBD1 (5 bases). The ends were cut back, 4 bases at V and 1 base at J, with 10 bases in the middle. Germline V lookup: CDR1 SGHVS, CDR2 FQNEAQ. This CDR3 has 14 amino acids. CDR3 loop: CASSSFTGNTEAFF. The CDR3, as DNA: TGTGCCAGCAGCTCATTCACAGGGAACACTGAAGCTTTCTTT. The variable domain in full, completed from reference TRBV7-8 and TRBJ1-1, reads GAGVSQSPRYKVAKRGQDVALRCDPISGHVSLFWYQQALGQGPEFLTYFQNEAQLDKSGLPSDRFFAERPEGSVSTLKIQRTQQEDSAVYLCASSSFTGNTEAFFGQGTRLTVV.

The gene calls are TRBV29-1 and TRBJ1-5; D uncertain. V dropped 5 bases and J dropped 4 bases, with 9 bases sitting between them. Germline values: CDR1 SQVTM, CDR2 ANQGSEA. The CDR3 covers 12 residues. This CDR3 is CSVQQRNQPQHF. CDR3 sequence (DNA): TGCAGCGTTCAACAGAGAAATCAGCCCCAGCATTTT.